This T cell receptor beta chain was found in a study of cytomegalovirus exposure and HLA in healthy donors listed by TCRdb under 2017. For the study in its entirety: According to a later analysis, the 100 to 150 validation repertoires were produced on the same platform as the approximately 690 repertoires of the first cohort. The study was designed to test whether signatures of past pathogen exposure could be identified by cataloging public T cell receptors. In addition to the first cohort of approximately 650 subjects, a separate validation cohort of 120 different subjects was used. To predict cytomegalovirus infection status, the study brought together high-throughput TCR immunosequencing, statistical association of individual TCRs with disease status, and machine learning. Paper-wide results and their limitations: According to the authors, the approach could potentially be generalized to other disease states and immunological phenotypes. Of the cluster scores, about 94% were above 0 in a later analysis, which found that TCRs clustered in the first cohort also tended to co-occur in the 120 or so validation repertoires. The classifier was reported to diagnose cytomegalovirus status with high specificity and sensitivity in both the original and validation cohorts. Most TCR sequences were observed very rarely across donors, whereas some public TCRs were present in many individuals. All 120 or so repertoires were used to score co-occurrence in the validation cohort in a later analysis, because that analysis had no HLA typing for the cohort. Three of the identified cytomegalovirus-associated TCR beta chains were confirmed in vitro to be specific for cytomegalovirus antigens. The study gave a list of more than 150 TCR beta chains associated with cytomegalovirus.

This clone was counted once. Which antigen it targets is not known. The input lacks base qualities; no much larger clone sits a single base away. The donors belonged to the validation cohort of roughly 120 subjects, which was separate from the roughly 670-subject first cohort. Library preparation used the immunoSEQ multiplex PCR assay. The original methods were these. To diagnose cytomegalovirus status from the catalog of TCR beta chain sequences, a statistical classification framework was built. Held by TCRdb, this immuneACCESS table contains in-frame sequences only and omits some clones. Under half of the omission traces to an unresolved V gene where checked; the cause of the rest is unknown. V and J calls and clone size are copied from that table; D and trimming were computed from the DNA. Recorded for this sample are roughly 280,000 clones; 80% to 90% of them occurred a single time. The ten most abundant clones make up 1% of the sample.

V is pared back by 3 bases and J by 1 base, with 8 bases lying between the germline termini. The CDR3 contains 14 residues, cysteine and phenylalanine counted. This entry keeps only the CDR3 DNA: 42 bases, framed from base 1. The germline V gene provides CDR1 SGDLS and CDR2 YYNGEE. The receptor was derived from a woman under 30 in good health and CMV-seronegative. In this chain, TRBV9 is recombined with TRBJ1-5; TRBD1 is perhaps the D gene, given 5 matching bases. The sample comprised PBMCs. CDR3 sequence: CASSEGRSNQPQHF. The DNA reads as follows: TGTGCCAGCAGCGAGGGGCGGAGCAATCAGCCCCAGCATTTT.